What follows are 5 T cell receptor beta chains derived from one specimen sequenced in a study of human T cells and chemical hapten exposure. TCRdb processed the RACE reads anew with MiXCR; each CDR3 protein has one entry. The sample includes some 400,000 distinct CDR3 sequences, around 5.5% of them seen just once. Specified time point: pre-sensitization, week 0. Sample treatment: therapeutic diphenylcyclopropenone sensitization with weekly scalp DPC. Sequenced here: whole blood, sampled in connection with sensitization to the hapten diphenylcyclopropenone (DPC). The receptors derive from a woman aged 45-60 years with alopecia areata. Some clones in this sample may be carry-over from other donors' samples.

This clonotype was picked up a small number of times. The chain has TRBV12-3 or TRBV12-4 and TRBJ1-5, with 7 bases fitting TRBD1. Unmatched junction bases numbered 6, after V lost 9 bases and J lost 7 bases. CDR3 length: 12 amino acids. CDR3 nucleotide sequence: TGTGCCAGTTCACAGGGGAGGCAGCCCCAGCATTTT. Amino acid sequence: CASSQGRQPQHF.

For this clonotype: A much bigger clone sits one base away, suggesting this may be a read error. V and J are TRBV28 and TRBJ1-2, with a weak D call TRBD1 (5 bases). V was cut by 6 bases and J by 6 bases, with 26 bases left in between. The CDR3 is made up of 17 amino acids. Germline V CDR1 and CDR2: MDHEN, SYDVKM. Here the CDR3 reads CASRSTPLGPGLDGYTF. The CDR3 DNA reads TGTGCCAGCAGATCTACTCCTCTGGGACCTGGGCTGGATGGCTACACCTTC.

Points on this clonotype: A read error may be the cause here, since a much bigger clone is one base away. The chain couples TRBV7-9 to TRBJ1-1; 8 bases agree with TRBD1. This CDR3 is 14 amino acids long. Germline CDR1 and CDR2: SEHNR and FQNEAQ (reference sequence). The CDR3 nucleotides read TGTGCCTGCAGCCCGACAGGGGAGGTTACTGAAGCTTTCTTT. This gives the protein CACSPTGEVTEAFF.

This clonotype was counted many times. The CDR3 is CASSPGMDSYEQYF. In DNA form, the CDR3 reads TGTGCCAGCTCACCGGGAATGGACTCCTACGAGCAGTACTTC. V gene TRBV18 combines with J gene TRBJ2-7, with D unresolved. V shed 3 bases and J shed 0 bases, with 9 bases lying between them. The germline V gene has CDR1 KGHSH and CDR2 LQKENI. The length of the CDR3 is 14 residues.

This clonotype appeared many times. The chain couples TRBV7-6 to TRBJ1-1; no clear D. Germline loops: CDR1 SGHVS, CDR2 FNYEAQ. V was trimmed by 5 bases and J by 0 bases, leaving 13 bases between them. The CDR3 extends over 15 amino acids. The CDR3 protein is CASSLDGNLNTEAFF. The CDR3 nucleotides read TGTGCCAGCAGCCTGGACGGGAACCTGAACACTGAAGCTTTCTTT.